This T cell receptor beta chain was obtained from a study of metastatic and nonmetastatic thyroid tumors. The entire patient cohort was treatment-naive prior to thyroid surgery. Ten or more counts support this clone. With MiXCR, TCRdb called clones anew from the PCR reads. The sample holds about 33,000 clones; about a sixth are singletons and the top ten take about 5%. This clonotype originated in a female donor with papillary thyroid cancer or a benign thyroid nodule (not recorded which). Some clones in this sample may be carry-over from other donors' samples. Sequenced input: blood.

CDR3: CSARDGDRGFVGSPLHF. CDR3 bases: TGCAGTGCTAGAGATGGGGACAGGGGGTTTGTCGGGTCACCCCTCCACTTT. The rearrangement links TRBV20-1 to TRBJ1-6; 11 positions match TRBD1. CDR3 length equals 17 residues. Losses at the gene ends were 0 bases for V and 10 bases for J; bases not matched to a gene: 11. Germline CDR1 reads DFQATT; CDR2 reads SNEGSKA (reference sequence).